This T cell receptor beta chain stems from a study of OX40 agonist ivuxolimab in advanced cancers. As for the study in general: While on treatment, patients had intravenous ivuxolimab at 0.01 to 10 mg/kg every 2 weeks. Prior anti-PD-1, anti-PD-L1 or anti-CTLA-4 therapy did not bar entry, and 40% had some. Hepatocellular carcinoma, melanoma, renal cell or head and neck cancer was diagnosed in the dose-escalation patients. Whole-study results and caveats: Determination of antigen specificity was not performed for the expanded peripheral T cells.

Profiled with immunoSEQ multiplex PCR; TCRdb holds only in-frame clones, not every one. The sample has approximately 77,000 clones, about 89% seen once; the top ten hold around 1.7%. V lost 1 base and J lost 5; bases outside the gene matches: 6. The germline CDR1 and CDR2 sequences are SGHDN and FVKESK. The CDR3 extends over 15 amino acids. Remarks on this clone: The antigen is unknown.

The chain recombines TRBV14 with TRBJ2-7; 9 bases match TRBD2. The sequence derives from an adult with an advanced solid tumor such as melanoma, head and neck, liver or kidney cancer. Sequencing used CD4+ or CD8+ T cells sorted from blood, obtained in a trial of the OX40 agonist ivuxolimab. Here the CDR3 reads CASSQVTAGGHEQYF. CDR3 bases: TGTGCCAGCAGCCAAGTTACAGCGGGAGGCCACGAGCAGTACTTC.